This TCR beta chain was sequenced in a study of T cell repertoires in cytomegalovirus infection. For the study at large: CMV infection and matching HLA type were both indicated by public TCR beta signatures.

The CDR3 consists of 14 residues. Germline V gene lookup returns CDR1 MDHEN and CDR2 SYDVKM. V shed 6 bases and J 1 base; nucleotides not matched to a gene: 4. This clonotype appeared many times. The antigen is unknown. TCRdb fed the reads into MiXCR, producing one record per CDR3 protein. The table lists roughly 190,000 distinct CDR3 sequences, about a tenth of them singletons. Study results and caveats: Totalled public TCR beta family frequency picked out people who carried CMV plus the relevant HLA.

Material for sequencing was PBMCs. This clonotype originated in a human donor in good health (CMV status not recorded). Some clones in this sample may be carry-over from other donors' samples. The chain employs TRBV28 and TRBJ1-1; 8 bases map to TRBD1. The CDR3 coding sequence is TGTGCCAGCAGGCCGACAGGGGAGAACACTGAAGCTTTCTTT. Translating gives CASRPTGENTEAFF.